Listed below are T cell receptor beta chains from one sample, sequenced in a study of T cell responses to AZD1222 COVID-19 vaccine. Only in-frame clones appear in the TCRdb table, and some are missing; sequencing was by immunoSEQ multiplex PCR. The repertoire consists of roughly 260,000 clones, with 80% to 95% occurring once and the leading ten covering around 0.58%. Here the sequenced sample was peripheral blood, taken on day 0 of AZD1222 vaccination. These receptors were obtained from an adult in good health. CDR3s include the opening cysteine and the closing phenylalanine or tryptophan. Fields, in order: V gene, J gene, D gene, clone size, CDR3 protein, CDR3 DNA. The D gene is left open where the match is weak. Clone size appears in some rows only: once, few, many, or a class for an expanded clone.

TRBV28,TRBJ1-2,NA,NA,CASSLTNYGYTF,TGTGCCAGCAGTTTAACGAACTATGGCTACACCTTC
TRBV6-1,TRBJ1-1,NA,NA,CASSENVLTAEAFF,TGTGCCAGCAGTGAAAACGTATTGACAGCAGAAGCTTTCTTT
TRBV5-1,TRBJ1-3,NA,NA,CASSLTVSGNTIYF,TGCGCCAGCAGCTTAACCGTCTCTGGAAACACCATATATTTT
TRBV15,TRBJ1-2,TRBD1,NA,CATSRDPGQAPRGYTF,TGTGCCACCAGCAGAGATCCGGGACAGGCCCCTAGGGGCTACACCTTC
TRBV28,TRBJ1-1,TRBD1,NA,CASSTLKGRGPTEAFF,TGTGCCAGCAGTACCCTAAAGGGCAGGGGGCCCACTGAAGCTTTCTTT
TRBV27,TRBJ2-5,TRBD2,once,CASSFSAGGRSETQYF,TGTGCCAGCAGTTTTTCAGCGGGGGGGCGTTCGGAGACCCAGTACTTC
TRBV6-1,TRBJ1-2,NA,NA,CASSDSYGYTF,TGTGCCAGCAGTGACAGCTATGGCTACACCTTC
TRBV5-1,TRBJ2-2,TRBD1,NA,CASTRGQANTGELFF,TGCGCCAGCACAAGGGGGCAGGCTAACACCGGGGAGCTGTTTTTT
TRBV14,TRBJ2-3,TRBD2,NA,CASSRTSGDTQYF,TGTGCCAGCAGCCGGACTAGCGGGGATACGCAGTATTTT
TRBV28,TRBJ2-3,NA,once,CASRPSATDTQYF,TGTGCCAGCAGACCCTCAGCCACAGATACGCAGTATTTT
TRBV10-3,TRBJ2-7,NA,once,CAISESTVAYEQYF,TGTGCCATCAGTGAGTCGACGGTAGCCTACGAGCAGTACTTC
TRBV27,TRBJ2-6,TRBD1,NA,CASSPGQGEVRANVLTF,TGTGCCAGCAGTCCAGGACAGGGGGAAGTGAGGGCCAACGTCCTGACTTTC
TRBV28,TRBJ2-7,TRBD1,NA,CASSSPGQGLSSYEQYF,TGTGCCAGCAGTTCTCCGGGACAGGGACTTAGCTCCTACGAGCAGTACTTC
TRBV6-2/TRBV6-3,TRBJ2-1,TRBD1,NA,CASSYSRRGNEQFF,TGTGCCAGCAGTTACTCTCGCAGGGGGAATGAGCAGTTCTTC
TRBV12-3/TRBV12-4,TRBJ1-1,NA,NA,CASSSLQGTEAFF,TGTGCCAGCAGTTCTCTTCAGGGGACTGAAGCTTTCTTT
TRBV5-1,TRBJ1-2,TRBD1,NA,CASSTDRGDGYTF,TGCGCCAGCAGCACGGACAGGGGAGATGGCTACACCTTC
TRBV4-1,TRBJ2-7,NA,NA,CASSQDLVRTGYEQYF,TGCGCCAGCAGCCAAGACTTGGTAAGAACAGGCTACGAGCAGTACTTC
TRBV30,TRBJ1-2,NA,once,CAWSNGGYGYTF,TGTGCCTGGAGCAATGGGGGCTATGGCTACACCTTC
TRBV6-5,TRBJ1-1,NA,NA,CASRSRVMDTEAFF,TGTGCCAGCAGGAGCAGGGTTATGGACACTGAAGCTTTCTTT
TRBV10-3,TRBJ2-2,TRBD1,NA,CAISELDRDVTGELFF,TGTGCCATCAGTGAGTTGGACAGGGATGTCACCGGGGAGCTGTTTTTT
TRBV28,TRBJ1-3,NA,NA,CASSPQGRDTIYF,TGTGCCAGCAGCCCCCAGGGTCGGGACACCATATATTTT
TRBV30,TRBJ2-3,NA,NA,CAWSVGRQNLYTDTQYF,TGTGCCTGGAGTGTTGGCCGACAAAACTTGTACACAGATACGCAGTATTTT
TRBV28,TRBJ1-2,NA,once,CASSPPRMYGYTF,TGTGCCAGCAGCCCCCCAAGGATGTATGGCTACACCTTC
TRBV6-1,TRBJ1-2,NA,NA,CASSEAHGGYTF,TGTGCCAGCAGTGAAGCGCACGGGGGCTACACCTTC
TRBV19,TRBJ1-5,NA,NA,CASSIGSGLNQPQHF,TGTGCCAGTAGTATAGGTTCAGGCTTGAATCAGCCCCAGCATTTT
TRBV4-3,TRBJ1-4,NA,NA,CASSQATGPRGEKLFF,TGCGCCAGCAGCCAAGCCACAGGCCCCCGAGGGGAAAAACTGTTTTTT
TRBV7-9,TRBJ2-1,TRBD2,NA,CASPPGGLAGGHEQFF,TGTGCCAGCCCCCCAGGGGGTCTAGCGGGAGGGCATGAGCAGTTCTTC
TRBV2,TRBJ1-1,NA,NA,CATNGVFPNTEAFF,TGTGCCACCAACGGGGTTTTCCCGAACACTGAAGCTTTCTTT
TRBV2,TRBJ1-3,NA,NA,CASSSDGLLSSGNTIYF,TGTGCCAGCAGTTCGGACGGACTACTCAGCTCTGGAAACACCATATATTTT
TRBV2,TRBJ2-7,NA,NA,CASHPLAQPYEQYF,TGTGCCAGCCACCCTCTGGCCCAACCTTACGAGCAGTACTTC
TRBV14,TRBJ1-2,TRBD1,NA,CASSQTGGGYGYTF,TGTGCCAGCAGCCAAACAGGGGGCGGTTATGGCTACACCTTC
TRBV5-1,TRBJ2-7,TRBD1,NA,CASSSPDRGTYEQYF,TGCGCCAGCAGCTCCCCGGACAGGGGAACCTACGAGCAGTACTTC
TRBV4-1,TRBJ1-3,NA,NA,CASSQAWGRNTIYF,TGCGCCAGCAGCCAAGCCTGGGGGAGAAACACCATATATTTT
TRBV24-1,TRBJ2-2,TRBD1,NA,CATRTGAGELFF,TGTGCCACCCGGACAGGGGCCGGGGAGCTGTTTTTT
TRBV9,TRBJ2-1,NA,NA,CASSRTGNGHFSYNEQFF,TGTGCCAGCAGCCGCACGGGTAACGGACACTTCTCCTACAATGAGCAGTTCTTC
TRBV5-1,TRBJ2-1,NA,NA,CASSLAEGHFNEQFF,TGCGCCAGCAGCTTGGCGGAGGGGCATTTCAATGAGCAGTTCTTC
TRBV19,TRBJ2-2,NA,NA,CASSIVTGGTGELFF,TGTGCCAGTAGTATAGTGACAGGAGGCACCGGGGAGCTGTTTTTT
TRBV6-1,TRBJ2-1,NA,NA,CASSGAGSQNEQFF,TGTGCCAGCAGCGGGGCGGGGAGCCAAAATGAGCAGTTCTTC
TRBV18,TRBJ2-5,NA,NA,CASSPGWQGETQYF,TGTGCCAGCTCACCGGGGTGGCAGGGAGAGACCCAGTACTTC
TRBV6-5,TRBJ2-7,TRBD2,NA,CASSSGTSVGSYEQYF,TGTGCCAGCAGTTCCGGGACTAGCGTTGGGTCCTACGAGCAGTACTTC
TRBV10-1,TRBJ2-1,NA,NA,CASSVQQGQQFF,TGCGCCAGCAGTGTACAACAGGGTCAGCAGTTCTTC
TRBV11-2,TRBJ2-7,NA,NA,CASSLVRANRPYEQYF,TGTGCCAGCAGCTTAGTCAGGGCCAATCGGCCCTACGAGCAGTACTTC
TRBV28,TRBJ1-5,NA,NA,CASSQISNQPQHF,TGTGCCAGCAGCCAAATTAGCAATCAGCCCCAGCATTTT
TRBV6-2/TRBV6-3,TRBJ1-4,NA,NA,CASSQGPEKLFF,TGTGCCAGCAGCCAGGGACCCGAAAAACTGTTTTTT
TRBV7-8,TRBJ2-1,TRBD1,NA,CASSLDLLPGQSSYNEQFF,TGTGCCAGCAGCTTAGACCTGTTACCGGGACAGAGCTCCTACAATGAGCAGTTCTTC
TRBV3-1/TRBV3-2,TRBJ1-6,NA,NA,CASSQERTGAWGPLHF,TGTGCCAGCAGCCAAGAGAGGACGGGAGCTTGGGGACCCCTCCACTTT
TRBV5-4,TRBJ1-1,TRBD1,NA,CASSYRGAAEAFF,TGTGCCAGCAGCTACAGGGGTGCCGCTGAAGCTTTCTTT
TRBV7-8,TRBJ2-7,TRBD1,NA,CASSTSPRDRAGEQYF,TGTGCCAGCAGTACATCCCCCCGGGACAGGGCGGGGGAGCAGTACTTC
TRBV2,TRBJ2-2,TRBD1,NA,CASSEAGTALELFF,TGTGCCAGCAGTGAAGCGGGGACAGCCTTAGAGCTGTTTTTT
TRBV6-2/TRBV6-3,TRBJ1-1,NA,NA,CASSQDTPGAFF,TGTGCCAGCAGCCAGGATACACCCGGAGCTTTCTTT
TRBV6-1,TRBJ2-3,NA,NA,CASSEATGTDWDTQYF,TGTGCCAGCAGTGAAGCTACGGGGACTGACTGGGATACGCAGTATTTT
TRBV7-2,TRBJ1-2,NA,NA,CASSPTSNYGYTF,TGTGCCAGCAGTCCAACCTCTAACTATGGCTACACCTTC
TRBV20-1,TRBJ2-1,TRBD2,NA,CSASSGGHNEQFF,TGCAGTGCGAGTAGCGGGGGGCACAATGAGCAGTTCTTC
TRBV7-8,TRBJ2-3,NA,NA,CASSPLNTLDTQYF,TGTGCCAGCAGCCCCCTCAATACCCTGGATACGCAGTATTTT